The TCR beta chain described here comes from a study of T cell responses to AZD1222 COVID-19 vaccine. A single count supports this clone. Its antigen is as yet unknown. Assay: immunoSEQ multiplex PCR; the TCRdb copy retains only in-frame clones and omits some. This table has about 35,000 clones, approximately 86% appearing once. Whole-study findings and limits: Epitopes outside B.1.351 and B.1.1.7 mutated regions reportedly drew nearly half of spike TCRs. Vaccination with two AZD1222 doses was followed by a rise in Spike-specific TCR breadth and depth. At baseline, just five to seven AZD1222 recipients tested seropositive.

The ends lost 4 bases at V and 4 bases at J; junction bases unmatched: 7. Germline assignment: CDR1 SGHDN and CDR2 FVKESK. The length of the CDR3 is 16 residues. J is TRBJ2-7 and V is TRBV14; 13 positions agree with TRBD2. The sequencing here drew on peripheral blood, taken on day 0 of AZD1222 vaccination. The TCR originated in an adult in good health. DNA for the CDR3: TGTGCCAGCAGCCCCGGACTAGCGGGGGCCAGGTACGAGCAGTACTTC. Its translation: CASSPGLAGARYEQYF.